This TCR beta chain was sequenced during a study of human T cells and chemical hapten exposure. In the study overall: Patch testing was performed with 0.01% DPC on the upper back, with reading at 6 days. General observations from the study: DPC sensitization did not alter TCRs above 1 in 1000 frequency.

This CDR3 has 12 amino acids. V trimming: 7 bases; J trimming: 4 bases; junction bases outside the gene matches: 3. The germline gives CDR1 SQVTM, CDR2 ANQGSEA. Time point of the sample: patch test 1, 2 weeks after DPC sensitization. Treatment given: therapeutic diphenylcyclopropenone sensitization with weekly scalp DPC. Points on this clonotype: Antigen unknown.

Using its own MiXCR run on the RACE reads, TCRdb lists one record per CDR3 protein. The sample records 75,000 to 100,000 distinct CDR3 sequences, approximately 13% being singletons. Sequenced material: whole blood, taken in connection with sensitization to the hapten diphenylcyclopropenone (DPC). The chain links TRBV29-1 to TRBJ2-7, with TRBD2 matching 11 bases. The sequence was collected from a woman between 40 and 55 years old with alopecia areata. Some clones in this sample may be carry-over from other donors' samples. Here the CDR3 reads CSGGTSGYEQYF. CDR3 nucleotides: TGCAGCGGGGGGACTAGCGGTTACGAGCAGTACTTC.